The 31 T cell receptor beta chains presented below share a single source sample, sequenced in a study of blood T cell repertoires in COVID-19. Data came from immunoSEQ multiplex PCR; TCRdb stores just in-frame clones and leaves some out. The repertoire holds 200,000 or so clones, about 85% seen once, with 20% in the top ten. Sequencing was performed on peripheral blood. Every receptor here comes from a human donor in a cohort sampled during active COVID-19.

The chain has TRBV7-9 and TRBJ2-2, with TRBD1 as a possible D gene (5 bases). Germline V gives CDR1 SEHNR, CDR2 FQNEAQ (reference sequence). V was pared by 1 base and J by 5 bases, with 11 bases between. This CDR3 is 15 amino acids long. CDR3 in amino acids: CASSLVQVQTGELFF. The CDR3 DNA is TGTGCCAGCAGCTTAGTACAGGTCCAGACCGGGGAGCTGTTTTTT.

The chain is built from TRBV10-3 and TRBJ1-4; D call uncertain. Germline V gene sequence: CDR1 ENHRY, CDR2 SYGVKD. The CDR3 has 16 residues. V was shortened by 0 bases and J by 0 bases, with 8 bases between the two germline ends. The CDR3 DNA follows: TGTGCCATCAGTGAGTCTAGCGGATCAACTAATGAAAAACTGTTTTTT. Amino acid sequence: CAISESSGSTNEKLFF.

This clone was counted a single time. This chain links TRBV9 with TRBJ2-3, with D perhaps matching TRBD2 (6 bases). CDR3 length: 15 residues. From germline, CDR1 is SGDLS and CDR2 YYNGEE. V was trimmed by 0 bases and J by 2 bases, leaving 10 bases between them. CDR3 protein: CASSVAGGTTDTQYF. As DNA, the CDR3 is TGTGCCAGCAGCGTAGCTGGAGGGACCACAGATACGCAGTATTTT.

The rearrangement uses TRBV11-2 and TRBJ2-3; TRBD1 matches at 7 bases. The V and J ends lost 0 bases and 0 bases, in that order; junction bases with no gene match: 6. The CDR3 has 17 residues. Germline CDR1 reads SGHAT; CDR2 reads FQNNGV. The CDR3 bases are TGTGCCAGCAGCTTAGACAAAAGGGGGCGTAGCACAGATACGCAGTATTTT. Translating it yields CASSLDKRGRSTDTQYF.

The chain has TRBV5-3 and TRBJ2-7; tentative D call: TRBD2 (6 bases). TRBV5-3 is an ORF for which the function is uncertain. This CDR3 region has 11 residues. Trimming stripped 9 bases from V and 3 bases from J, with 10 bases between. CDR3 DNA: TGTGCCACCCCGGGGGTCTACGAGCAGTACGTC. This translates into CATPGVYEQYV.

The chain employs TRBV24-1 and TRBJ2-2; 7 nucleotides line up with TRBD1. Germline CDR1 is KGHDR and CDR2 is SFDVKD. The CDR3 is 17 residues long. The V segment lost 3 bases and the J segment 2 bases; nucleotides outside the gene matches: 8. The CDR3 sequence: CATSDDRDSLNTGELFF. The CDR3 DNA is TGTGCCACCAGTGATGACCGGGACAGCCTCAACACCGGGGAGCTGTTTTTT.

V is TRBV14 and J is TRBJ1-2; maybe TRBD1 (5 bases). The CDR3 extends over 15 amino acids. Trimming removed 5 bases from V and 2 bases from J, with 15 bases in between. Germline CDR1 is SGHDN and CDR2 is FVKESK. The CDR3 protein is CASSGAKVGNYGYTF. As DNA, the CDR3 is TGTGCCAGCAGCGGGGCCAAGGTGGGGAACTATGGCTACACCTTC.

J is TRBJ1-5 and V is TRBV6-1; 10 bases fit TRBD1. The germline CDR1 and CDR2 sequences are MNHNS and SASEGT. This CDR3 comprises 15 residues. The V segment lost 2 bases and the J segment 8 bases; nucleotides outside the gene matches: 6. The CDR3 coding sequence is TGTGCCAGCAGTGAAATGGACAGGGGGTTTAAGCCCCAGCATTTT. This encodes CASSEMDRGFKPQHF.

This clone turned up a few times. The chain couples TRBV15 to TRBJ2-1; D is possibly TRBD2 (5 bases). The CDR3 totals 15 residues. In germline, CDR1 is LNHNV, CDR2 YYDKDF (reference sequence). Trimming pared 0 bases from V and 7 bases from J, leaving 13 bases between. DNA of the CDR3: TGTGCCACCAGCAGAGATCGCGGGTCGGGTAATGAGCAGTTCTTC. Translation gives CATSRDRGSGNEQFF.

This sequence joins TRBV7-6 and TRBJ1-1; D possibly corresponds to TRBD1 (5 bases). CDR3 size: 17 residues. Germline CDR1 reads SGHVS; CDR2 reads FNYEAQ. The V and J ends lost 3 bases and 1 base respectively, with 18 bases between them. The CDR3 sequence: CASSFISDDTGNTEAFF. The CDR3 bases are TGTGCCAGCAGCTTTATCAGTGATGATACAGGGAACACTGAAGCTTTCTTT.

The chain carries TRBV7-3 and TRBJ1-6, with no clear D. Trimming shortened V by 5 bases and J by 4 bases, and 9 bases separated the two germline ends. The CDR3 is 14 residues long. CDR1 SGHTA and CDR2 FQGTGA come from the germline V gene. The CDR3 region has the DNA TGTGCCAGCAGCGTAGACGGGTATAATTCACCCCTCCACTTT. Amino acids: CASSVDGYNSPLHF.

This clone was seen a single time. The chain has TRBV7-2 and TRBJ2-7; unclear D gene. Trimming removed 3 bases at V and 2 bases at J, with 11 bases between. The CDR3 spans 14 residues. Germline V gene data show CDR1 as SGHTA and CDR2 as FQGNSA. The CDR3 here is CASSFETRAYEQYF. CDR3 nucleotides: TGTGCCAGCAGCTTCGAGACACGAGCCTACGAGCAGTACTTC.

The gene calls are TRBV6-1 and TRBJ1-5; D gene unclear. Germline V CDR1 and CDR2: MNHNS, SASEGT. V gave up 2 bases and J gave up 1 base, with 3 bases separating them. The CDR3 consists of 13 residues. The CDR3 coding sequence is TGTGCCAGCAGTGAATCGAGCAATCAGCCCCAGCATTTT. Protein: CASSESSNQPQHF.

This clone was counted a few times. The chain combines TRBV27 with TRBJ1-1, with D perhaps TRBD1 (6 bases). The CDR3 covers 13 residues. Germline V lookup: CDR1 MNHEY, CDR2 SMNVEV (reference sequence). V was cut by 4 bases and J by 5 bases, with 11 bases left in between. CDR3 bases: TGTGCCAGCAGTTCCCTCACAGGGACTGAAGCTTTCTTT. It translates to CASSSLTGTEAFF.

This clone turned up a few times. The V gene is TRBV29-1, the J gene TRBJ2-3; 12 nucleotides line up with TRBD2. The ends lost 6 bases at V and 4 bases at J; junction bases unmatched: 14. The CDR3 contains 17 residues. The V gene's germline CDR1 is SQVTM and CDR2 ANQGSEA. The CDR3 region has the DNA TGCAGCGTCCGGGGGGCTAGCGGGAGGGCCATAGCAGATACGCAGTATTTT. Amino acid sequence: CSVRGASGRAIADTQYF.

The chain combines TRBV20-1 with TRBJ1-4, with a possible D match to TRBD1 (5 bases). The CDR3 has 13 amino acids. The V gene's germline CDR1 is DFQATT and CDR2 SNEGSKA (reference sequence). V lost 3 bases and J 7 bases, leaving 12 bases between the germline ends. CDR3 nucleotides: TGCAGTGCTAGTGGTCAGGGAGGTGAAAAACTGTTTTTT. Protein product: CSASGQGGEKLFF.

The CDR3 nucleotides are TGCGCCAGCAGCTTGGCCCCGGGGACCTACAATGAGCAGTTCTTC. Its protein product is CASSLAPGTYNEQFF. The chain joins TRBV5-1 to TRBJ2-1; possible D gene TRBD2, 5 bases. Germline V CDR1 and CDR2: SGHRS, YFSETQ. There are 15 residues in the CDR3. V gave up 0 bases and J gave up 2 bases, with 9 bases separating them.

The chain links TRBV23-1 to TRBJ1-1; 9 nucleotides match TRBD1. TRBV23-1 carries the ORF label, with uncertain function. Trimming at V came to 11 bases and at J to 4 bases, leaving 20 bases not matched to a gene. The CDR3 has 17 amino acids. CDR3 nucleotides: TGCGCCCCAATTCCGGACGACCGAACAGGGGGCCCCACTGAAGCTTTCTTT. Protein product: CAPIPDDRTGGPTEAFF.

This chain connects TRBV11-1 to TRBJ2-7; TRBD1 might be the D (6 bases). V was cut by 5 bases and J by 1 base, with 9 bases left in between. The CDR3 has 13 residues. In germline, CDR1 is SGHAT, CDR2 FQDESV (reference sequence). The CDR3 DNA reads as TGTGCCAGCAGCCCAACAGGGTCCTACGAGCAGTACTTC. This translates into CASSPTGSYEQYF.

The V and J genes are TRBV28 and TRBJ2-2; D possibly corresponds to TRBD2 (6 bases). The CDR3 consists of 15 residues. Trimming pared 3 bases from V and 5 bases from J, leaving 13 bases between. Germline CDR1 reads MDHEN; CDR2 reads SYDVKM. The CDR3 bases are TGTGCCAGCAGTTTTTTAACGGGGACTACCGGGGAGCTGTTTTTT. Amino acid sequence: CASSFLTGTTGELFF.

The chain combines TRBV19 with TRBJ1-2, with 7 bases aligning to TRBD1. Germline V lookup: CDR1 LNHDA, CDR2 SQIVND (reference sequence). The CDR3 consists of 14 residues. Trimming removed 3 bases from V and 2 bases from J; junction bases left unmatched: 3. This CDR3 is CASSIIQGNYGYTF. The CDR3 nucleotides read TGTGCCAGTAGTATTATACAGGGGAACTATGGCTACACCTTC.

This clone was counted a few times. The genes are TRBV6-5 and TRBJ2-5, with TRBD2 matching 7 bases. This CDR3 contains 14 residues. With 5 bases clipped from V and 4 bases from J, the junction kept 7 bases outside the gene matches. The germline CDR1 and CDR2 sequences are MNHEY and SVGAGI. CDR3: CASSRPWGGETQYF. In DNA, the CDR3 is TGTGCCAGCAGTCGGCCATGGGGGGGAGAGACCCAGTACTTC.

V gene TRBV28 combines with J gene TRBJ1-4, with TRBD1 identical over 8 bases. The CDR3 length is 15 residues. Trimming took 4 bases from V and 11 from J; bases not matched to a gene: 12. Germline V gives CDR1 MDHEN, CDR2 SYDVKM. The CDR3 DNA reads as TGTGCCAGCAGTTCAGGGGGCGTTCTCTCTCGGAAACTGTTTTTT. Protein sequence: CASSSGGVLSRKLFF.

The chain uses TRBV7-9 and TRBJ1-2, with TRBD1 identical over 7 bases. V shed 0 bases, J shed 7 bases, and the junction held 5 bases outside the gene matches. CDR1 SEHNR and CDR2 FQNEAQ come from the germline V gene (reference sequence). The CDR3 is 14 residues long. Here the CDR3 reads CASSLAEGAPGYTF. CDR3 DNA: TGTGCCAGCAGCTTAGCCGAGGGGGCGCCTGGCTACACCTTC. The entire variable domain, with the rest obtained from reference TRBV7-9 and TRBJ1-2, is as follows: DTGVSQNPRHKITKRGQNVTFRCDPISEHNRLYWYRQTLGQGPEFLTYFQNEAQLEKSRLLSDRFSAERPKGSFSTLEIQRTEQGDSAMYLCASSLAEGAPGYTFGSGTRLTVV.

This chain joins TRBV19 and TRBJ1-3; D remains ambiguous. The germline V gene has CDR1 LNHDA and CDR2 SQIVND (reference sequence). This CDR3 contains 11 residues. V lost 9 bases and J lost 7, with 10 bases in between. The CDR3 region has the DNA TGTGCCAGCAGTGTCGGGAACACCATATATTTT. Translated, it gives CASSVGNTIYF.

The V call is TRBV7-9, the J call TRBJ2-3, with 7 bases that match TRBD2. The CDR3 is 19 residues long. J was trimmed by 2 bases and V by 5 bases; bases with no gene match: 19. CDR1 is SEHNR, CDR2 FQNEAQ, per germline (reference sequence). The CDR3 loop reads CASSTRSPAGVGNTDTQYF. The CDR3 DNA reads TGTGCCAGCAGCACCAGATCCCCCGCGGGGGTCGGCAACACAGATACGCAGTATTTT. The complete variable domain, with remaining parts taken from reference TRBV7-9 and TRBJ2-3, reads DTGVSQNPRHKITKRGQNVTFRCDPISEHNRLYWYRQTLGQGPEFLTYFQNEAQLEKSRLLSDRFSAERPKGSFSTLEIQRTEQGDSAMYLCASSTRSPAGVGNTDTQYFGPGTRLTVL.

This chain joins TRBV30 and TRBJ2-7, with 9 bases lining up with TRBD1. CDR1 is GTSNPN, CDR2 SVGIG, per germline (reference sequence). V was clipped by 3 bases and J by 5 bases; unmatched bases: 2. CDR3 length: 12 residues. This CDR3 reads CAWRTGGNEQYF. The CDR3 nucleotides are TGTGCCTGGAGGACAGGGGGAAACGAGCAGTACTTC.

V and J are TRBV7-6 and TRBJ2-3; TRBD2 agrees at 7 bases. The V gene's germline CDR1 is SGHVS and CDR2 FNYEAQ. The length of the CDR3 is 16 residues. The V gene end was trimmed by 7 bases and the J gene end by 5 bases; junction bases not matched to a gene: 15. As DNA, the CDR3 is TGTGCCAGCACCCCCCTCCTTGGGGGGGTCGGAGATACGCAGTATTTT. This codes for CASTPLLGGVGDTQYF.

The V and J genes are TRBV27 and TRBJ1-6, with 8 bases fitting TRBD1. With 2 bases clipped from V and 13 bases from J, the junction kept 7 bases outside the gene matches. Germline V CDR1 and CDR2: MNHEY, SMNVEV (reference sequence). This CDR3 region has 14 residues. The CDR3 spells CASSLRLDRAPLHF. The CDR3 DNA reads TGTGCCAGCAGTTTACGGCTGGACAGGGCTCCCCTCCACTTT.

The genes are TRBV11-2 and TRBJ1-6, with 7 bases matching TRBD1. Germline CDR1 reads SGHAT; CDR2 reads FQNNGV. V lost 5 bases to trimming and J lost 14 bases; unmatched junction nucleotides: 12. The CDR3 has 14 residues. DNA for the CDR3: TGTGCCAGCAGCCCCGGACAGGCGATCTTATCCCTCCACTTT. This sequence encodes CASSPGQAILSLHF.

This chain connects TRBV14 to TRBJ2-1; 9 positions agree with TRBD1. V was pared by 0 bases and J by 4 bases, with 13 bases of the junction left unmatched. From germline, CDR1 is SGHDN and CDR2 FVKESK. The CDR3 contains 19 residues. In nucleotides, the CDR3 is TGTGCCAGCAGCCAAGATGGGGGCATAGGACAGGGGTTTTACAATGAGCAGTTCTTC. This gives the protein CASSQDGGIGQGFYNEQFF.